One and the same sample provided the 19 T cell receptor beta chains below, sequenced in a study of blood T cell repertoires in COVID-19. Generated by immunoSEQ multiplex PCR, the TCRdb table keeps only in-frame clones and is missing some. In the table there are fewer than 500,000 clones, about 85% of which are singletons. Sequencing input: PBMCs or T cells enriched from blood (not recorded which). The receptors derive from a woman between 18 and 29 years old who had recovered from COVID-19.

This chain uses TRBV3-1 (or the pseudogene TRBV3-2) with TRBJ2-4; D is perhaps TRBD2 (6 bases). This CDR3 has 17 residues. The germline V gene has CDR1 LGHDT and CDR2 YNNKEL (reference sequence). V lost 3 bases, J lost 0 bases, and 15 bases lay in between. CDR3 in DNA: TGTGCCAGCAGCCATCCCGGAGGGACCGGAGCCAAAAACATTCAGTACTTC. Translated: CASSHPGGTGAKNIQYF.

Written as DNA, the CDR3 is TGCGCCAGCAGGATAGCGGGGGGCACAGATACGCAGTATTTT. Protein: CASRIAGGTDTQYF. The chain is built from TRBV5-1 and TRBJ2-3; 9 bases agree with TRBD2. The CDR3 extends over 14 amino acids. The trim removed 5 bases at V and 1 base at J, leaving 2 bases unmatched. Germline CDR1 and CDR2: SGHRS and YFSETQ.

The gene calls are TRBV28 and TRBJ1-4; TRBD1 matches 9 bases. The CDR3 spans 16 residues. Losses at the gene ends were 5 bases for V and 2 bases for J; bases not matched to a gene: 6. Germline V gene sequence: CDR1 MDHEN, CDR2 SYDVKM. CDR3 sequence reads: CASSPQGARTNEKLFF. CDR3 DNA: TGTGCCAGCAGTCCACAGGGGGCGAGGACTAATGAAAAACTGTTTTTT.

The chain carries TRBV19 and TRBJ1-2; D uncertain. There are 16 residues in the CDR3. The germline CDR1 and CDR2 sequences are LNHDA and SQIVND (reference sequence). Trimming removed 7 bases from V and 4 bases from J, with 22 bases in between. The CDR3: CASTPEVGGRVYGYTF. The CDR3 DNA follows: TGTGCCAGTACCCCGGAGGTGGGAGGCCGCGTCTATGGCTACACCTTC.

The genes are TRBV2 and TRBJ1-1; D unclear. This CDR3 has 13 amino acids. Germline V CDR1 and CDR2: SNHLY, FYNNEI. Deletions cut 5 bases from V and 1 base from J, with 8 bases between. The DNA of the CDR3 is TGTGCCAGCAGTCCTGGTAGGAACACTGAAGCTTTCTTT. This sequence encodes CASSPGRNTEAFF.

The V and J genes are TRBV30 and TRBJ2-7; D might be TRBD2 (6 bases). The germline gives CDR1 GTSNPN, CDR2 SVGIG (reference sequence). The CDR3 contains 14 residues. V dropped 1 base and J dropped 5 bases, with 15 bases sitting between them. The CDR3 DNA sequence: TGTGCCTGGAGTGGGGGGAGGTCGTTGGACGAGCAGTACTTC. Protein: CAWSGGRSLDEQYF.

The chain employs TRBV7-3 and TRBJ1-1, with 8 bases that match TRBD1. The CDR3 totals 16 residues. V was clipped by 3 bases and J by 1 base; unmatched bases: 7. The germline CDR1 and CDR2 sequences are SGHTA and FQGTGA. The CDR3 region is CASSLLGGTGNTEAFF. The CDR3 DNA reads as TGTGCCAGCAGCTTGCTAGGGGGGACAGGGAACACTGAAGCTTTCTTT.

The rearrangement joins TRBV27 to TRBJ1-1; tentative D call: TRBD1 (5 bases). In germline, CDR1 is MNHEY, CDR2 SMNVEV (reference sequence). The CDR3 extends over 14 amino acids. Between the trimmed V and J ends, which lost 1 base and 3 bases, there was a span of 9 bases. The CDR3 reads CASSLWRGDTEAFF. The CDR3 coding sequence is TGTGCCAGCAGTTTATGGAGGGGAGACACTGAAGCTTTCTTT.

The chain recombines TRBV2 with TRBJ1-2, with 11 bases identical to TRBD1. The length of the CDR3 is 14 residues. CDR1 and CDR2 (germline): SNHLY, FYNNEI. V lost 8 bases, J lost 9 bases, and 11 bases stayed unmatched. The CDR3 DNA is TGTGCCAGCTTTACCTGGACAGGGGGCGTGAGCTACACCTTC. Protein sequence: CASFTWTGGVSYTF.

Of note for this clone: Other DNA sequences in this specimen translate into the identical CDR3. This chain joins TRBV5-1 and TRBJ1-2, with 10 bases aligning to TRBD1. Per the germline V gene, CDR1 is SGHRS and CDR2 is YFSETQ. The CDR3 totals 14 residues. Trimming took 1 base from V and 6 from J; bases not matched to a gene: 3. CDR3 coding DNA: TGCGCCAGCAGCTTGCGACAGGGGGCTGATGGCTACACCTTC. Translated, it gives CASSLRQGADGYTF.

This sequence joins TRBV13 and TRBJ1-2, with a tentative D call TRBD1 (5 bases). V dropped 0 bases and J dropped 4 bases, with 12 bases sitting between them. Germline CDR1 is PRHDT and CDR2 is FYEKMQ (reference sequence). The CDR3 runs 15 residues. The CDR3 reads CASSLGLGGTYGYTF. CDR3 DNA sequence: TGTGCCAGCAGCTTAGGACTCGGGGGTACCTATGGCTACACCTTC.

The CDR3 sequence is CASSPGLSSGNTIYF. CDR3 bases: TGTGCCAGCAGCCCAGGACTGAGCTCTGGAAACACCATATATTTT. The V gene is TRBV7-9, the J gene TRBJ1-3; D gene ambiguous. Trimming pared 5 bases from V and 0 bases from J, leaving 11 bases between. The CDR3 runs to 15 residues. CDR1 and CDR2 (germline): SEHNR, FQNEAQ (reference sequence). Together with reference TRBV7-9 and TRBJ1-3, the CDR3 gives the full variable domain: DTGVSQNPRHKITKRGQNVTFRCDPISEHNRLYWYRQTLGQGPEFLTYFQNEAQLEKSRLLSDRFSAERPKGSFSTLEIQRTEQGDSAMYLCASSPGLSSGNTIYFGEGSWLTVV.

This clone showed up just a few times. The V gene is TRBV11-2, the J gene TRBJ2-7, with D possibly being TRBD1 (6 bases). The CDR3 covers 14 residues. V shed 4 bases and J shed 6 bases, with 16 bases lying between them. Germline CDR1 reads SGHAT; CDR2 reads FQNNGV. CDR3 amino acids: CASSSEEEGGEQYF. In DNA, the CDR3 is TGTGCCAGCAGCTCCGAAGAGGAAGGGGGCGAGCAGTACTTC.

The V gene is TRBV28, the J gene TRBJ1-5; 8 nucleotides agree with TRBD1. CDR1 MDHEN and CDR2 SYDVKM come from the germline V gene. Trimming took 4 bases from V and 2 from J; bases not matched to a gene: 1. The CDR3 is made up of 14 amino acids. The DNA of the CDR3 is TGTGCCAGCAGTTACAGGGGGGGCAATCAGCCCCAGCATTTT. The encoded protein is CASSYRGGNQPQHF.

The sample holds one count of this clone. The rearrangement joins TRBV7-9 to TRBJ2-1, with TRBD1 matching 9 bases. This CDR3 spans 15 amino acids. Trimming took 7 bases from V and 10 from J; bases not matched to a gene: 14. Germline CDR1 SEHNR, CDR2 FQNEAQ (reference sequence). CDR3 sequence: CASTLGGLGQGEQFF. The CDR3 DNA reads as TGTGCCAGCACCCTGGGGGGGTTAGGACAGGGGGAGCAGTTCTTC.

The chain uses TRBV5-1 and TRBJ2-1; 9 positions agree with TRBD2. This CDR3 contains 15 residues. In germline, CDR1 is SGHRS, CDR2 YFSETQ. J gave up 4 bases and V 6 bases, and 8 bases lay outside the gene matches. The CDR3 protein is CASTPSGGTYNEQFF. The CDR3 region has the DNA TGCGCCAGCACGCCAAGCGGGGGGACTTACAATGAGCAGTTCTTC.

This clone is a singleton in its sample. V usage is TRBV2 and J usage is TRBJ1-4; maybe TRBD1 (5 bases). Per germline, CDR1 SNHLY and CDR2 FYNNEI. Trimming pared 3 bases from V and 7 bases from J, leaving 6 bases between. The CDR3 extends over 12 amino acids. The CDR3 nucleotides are TGTGCCAGCAGTGATCAGGGTGAAAAACTGTTTTTT. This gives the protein CASSDQGEKLFF. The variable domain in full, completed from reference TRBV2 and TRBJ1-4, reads EPEVTQTPSHQVTQMGQEVILRCVPISNHLYFYWYRQILGQKVEFLVSFYNNEISEKSEIFDDQFSVERPDGSNFTLKIRSTKLEDSAMYFCASSDQGEKLFFGSGTQLSVL.

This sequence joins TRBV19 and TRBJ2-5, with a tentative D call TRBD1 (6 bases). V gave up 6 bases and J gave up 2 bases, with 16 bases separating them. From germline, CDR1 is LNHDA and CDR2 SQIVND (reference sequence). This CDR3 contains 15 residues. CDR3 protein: CASSPNRDLQETQYF. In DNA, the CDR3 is TGTGCCAGTAGCCCAAACAGGGATCTTCAAGAGACCCAGTACTTC.

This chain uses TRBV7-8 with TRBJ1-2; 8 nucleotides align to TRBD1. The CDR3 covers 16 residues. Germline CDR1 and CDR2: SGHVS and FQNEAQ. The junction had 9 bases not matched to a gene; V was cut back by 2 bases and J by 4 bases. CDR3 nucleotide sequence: TGTGCCAGCAGCTTATTTCGGACAGGGAGCGCCTATGGCTACACCTTC. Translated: CASSLFRTGSAYGYTF. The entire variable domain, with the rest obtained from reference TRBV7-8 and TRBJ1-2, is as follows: GAGVSQSPRYKVAKRGQDVALRCDPISGHVSLFWYQQALGQGPEFLTYFQNEAQLDKSGLPSDRFFAERPEGSVSTLKIQRTQQEDSAVYLCASSLFRTGSAYGYTFGSGTRLTVV.